One and the same sample provided the 21 T cell receptor beta chains below, sequenced in a study of T cells after yellow fever vaccination. TCRdb recomputed calls from the 5' RACE reads with MiXCR, one row per CDR3 protein. The sample consists of about 260,000 distinct CDR3 sequences, approximately 12% of them appearing once. The specimen comprised CD4+ T cells sorted from PBMCs, sampled 45 days after the yellow fever booster vaccination. These receptors originate from a man aged 25 to 40 who received the YFV17D yellow fever vaccine.

There are many counts of this clonotype. A junction end diverges from the germline sequence, so it may reflect a read error. The V gene is TRBV24-1, the J gene TRBJ2-1, with no clear D. Germline V gives CDR1 KGHDR, CDR2 SFDVKD. The CDR3 has 14 amino acids. In nucleotides, the CDR3 is TGTGCCACCAGTGACCCCCGGTACTACGATGAGCAGTTCTTC. It translates to CATSDPRYYDEQFF.

This chain connects TRBV6-6 to TRBJ2-7; D gene unclear. The CDR3 loop spans 13 amino acids. The germline CDR1 and CDR2 sequences are MNHNY and SVGAGI (reference sequence). Trimming took 7 bases from V and 5 from J, leaving 15 bases between them. CDR3 coding DNA: TGTGCCAGCAACACCCCTGGCTGGGACGAGCAGTACTTC. Translated: CASNTPGWDEQYF.

This clonotype appeared a few times. V gene TRBV5-1 combines with J gene TRBJ2-6; 9 nucleotides match TRBD1. This CDR3 comprises 19 residues. J was trimmed by 1 base and V by 3 bases; bases with no gene match: 11. Germline assignment: CDR1 SGHRS and CDR2 YFSETQ. The CDR3 sequence: CASSSWTGALISGANVLTF. Written as DNA, the CDR3 is TGCGCCAGCAGCTCCTGGACAGGGGCGTTAATATCTGGGGCCAACGTCCTGACTTTC.

The chain employs TRBV5-1 and TRBJ2-3; tentatively, D is TRBD1 (6 bases). The CDR3 has 14 residues. Germline values: CDR1 SGHRS, CDR2 YFSETQ. The V end lost 3 bases, the J end lost 1 base, and 9 bases lay between the germline ends. CDR3 protein: CASSYRQGTDTQYF. CDR3 DNA sequence: TGCGCCAGCAGCTATCGACAGGGCACAGATACGCAGTATTTT.

This clonotype was observed a few times. The chain is built from TRBV10-3 and TRBJ2-7; D uncertain. The CDR3 has 13 residues. The V gene lost 7 bases and the J gene lost 0 bases, with 10 bases spanning the gap. Germline V CDR1 and CDR2: ENHRY, SYGVKD. CDR3 protein: CAIKSAVSYEQYF. The DNA for the CDR3 is TGTGCCATCAAGTCTGCAGTCTCCTACGAGCAGTACTTC.

In DNA form, the CDR3 reads TGTGCCAGCAGCCCTGGGGGGAGGGATACGCAGTATTTT. Its protein product is CASSPGGRDTQYF. V and J are TRBV7-2 and TRBJ2-3; weak D call: TRBD2 (6 bases). The CDR3 extends over 13 amino acids. Deletions cut 5 bases from V and 6 bases from J, with 12 bases between. Germline V lookup: CDR1 SGHTA, CDR2 FQGNSA.

A few counts support this clonotype. V and J are TRBV7-3 and TRBJ2-1; TRBD1 or TRBD2 may be the D gene (5 bases each). The CDR3 has 13 amino acids. Germline V gene lookup returns CDR1 SGHTA and CDR2 FQGTGA. The V end was cut by 2 bases, the J end by 5 bases, with 7 bases between. The CDR3 region has the DNA TGTGCCAGCAGCTTATGGGGGAACAATGAGCAGTTCTTC. Its protein is CASSLWGNNEQFF. Based on the CDR3 plus reference TRBV7-3 and TRBJ2-1, the full variable domain is GAGVSQTPSNKVTEKGKYVELRCDPISGHTALYWYRQSLGQGPEFLIYFQGTGAADDSGLPNDRFFAVRPEGSVSTLKIQRTERGDSAVYLCASSLWGNNEQFFGPGTRLTVL.

The chain carries TRBV2 and TRBJ2-5, with D perhaps TRBD1 or TRBD2 (5 bases each). The CDR3 has 18 amino acids. Looked up from germline, CDR1 is SNHLY and CDR2 is FYNNEI. With 6 bases removed from V and 4 bases from J, the gap between germline ends came to 27 bases. CDR3 DNA: TGTGCCAGCAGAGAGGGCTGGTTAGGTCAGGGAAGAGGAGAGACCCAGTACTTC. Its translation: CASREGWLGQGRGETQYF.

This clonotype was recorded a few times. The V and J genes are TRBV20-1 and TRBJ2-1, with TRBD2 matching over 11 bases. Germline V gene data show CDR1 as DFQATT and CDR2 as SNEGSKA (reference sequence). Unmatched junction bases numbered 7, after V lost 4 bases and J lost 5 bases. This CDR3 contains 15 residues. CDR3 loop: CSAKPGLAANNEQFF. CDR3 DNA: TGCAGTGCTAAGCCGGGACTAGCGGCGAACAATGAGCAGTTCTTC.

This clonotype was seen a handful of times. The chain recombines TRBV5-1 with TRBJ2-7, with TRBD2 matching over 7 bases. From germline, CDR1 is SGHRS and CDR2 YFSETQ. The V gene end was trimmed by 7 bases and the J gene end by 3 bases; junction bases not matched to a gene: 7. The CDR3 loop spans 13 amino acids. The CDR3 protein is CASGVSGGYEQYF. In DNA, the CDR3 is TGCGCCAGCGGGGTTTCGGGGGGCTACGAGCAGTACTTC.

The sample holds a few counts of this clonotype. The chain has TRBV7-9 and TRBJ1-6, with D perhaps TRBD1 (5 bases). Deletions cut 1 base from V and 6 bases from J, with 7 bases between. This CDR3 is 14 amino acids long. CDR1 and CDR2 from the germline V gene are SEHNR and FQNEAQ (reference sequence). The CDR3, as DNA: TGTGCCAGCAGCTTAGGACAGACTAATTCACCCCTCCACTTT. Amino acid sequence: CASSLGQTNSPLHF.

The chain links TRBV5-1 to TRBJ2-7; D gene uncertain. Trimming took off 0 bases at V and 4 bases at J, with 8 bases between the two ends. Germline-derived CDR1 and CDR2 are SGHRS and YFSETQ. The CDR3 sequence is 13 residues long. The CDR3 bases are TGCGCCAGCAGCTTGGCCTGGGGATACGAGCAGTACTTC. Its translation: CASSLAWGYEQYF. Drawing the rest from reference TRBV5-1 and TRBJ2-7, the complete variable domain is KAGVTQTPRYLIKTRGQQVTLSCSPISGHRSVSWYQQTPGQGLQFLFEYFSETQRNKGNFPGRFSGRQFSNSRSEMNVSTLELGDSALYLCASSLAWGYEQYFGPGTRLTVT.

This clonotype has a count of ten or more. The V and J genes are TRBV6-2 or TRBV6-3 and TRBJ2-2; perhaps TRBD2 as D (6 bases). The CDR3 length is 16 residues. V was pared by 2 bases and J by 0 bases, with 10 bases between. The germline V gene has CDR1 MNHEY and CDR2 SVGEGT. The CDR3 loop is CASSYGGGTNTGELFF. The CDR3 coding sequence is TGTGCCAGCAGTTACGGTGGAGGGACGAACACCGGGGAGCTGTTTTTT.

This clonotype has a handful of counts. The chain carries TRBV20-1 and TRBJ2-3; D gene unclear. The CDR3 is 12 amino acids. Germline lookup yields CDR1 DFQATT and CDR2 SNEGSKA (reference sequence). Trimming stripped 5 bases from V and 3 bases from J, with 9 bases between. The CDR3 DNA sequence: TGCAGTGCTCCCGACTCAACAGATACGCAGTATTTT. Translating gives CSAPDSTDTQYF.

This clonotype was found a few times. The V gene is TRBV25-1, the J gene TRBJ2-5; 7 bases align to TRBD2. This CDR3 has 16 amino acids. The germline V gene encodes CDR1 MGHDK and CDR2 SYGVNS. J was trimmed by 4 bases and V by 5 bases; bases with no gene match: 13. CDR3 sequence (DNA): TGTGCCAGCAGTTCACCCGGGACTAAGGATCGAGAGACCCAGTACTTC. Its protein is CASSSPGTKDRETQYF. The entire variable domain, with the rest obtained from reference TRBV25-1 and TRBJ2-5, is as follows: EADIYQTPRYLVIGTGKKITLECSQTMGHDKMYWYQQDPGMELHLIHYSYGVNSTEKGDLSSESTVSRIRTEHFPLTLESARPSHTSQYLCASSSPGTKDRETQYFGPGTRLLVL.

This clonotype occurred a few times. CDR3 sequence: CASSLFAGDLGGELFF. The CDR3 nucleotides are TGTGCCAGCAGCTTATTCGCAGGGGACCTAGGCGGGGAGCTGTTTTTT. The chain couples TRBV7-2 to TRBJ2-2; a possible D gene is TRBD1 (6 bases). The V and J ends lost 2 bases and 7 bases respectively, with 17 bases between them. Germline-derived CDR1 and CDR2 are SGHTA and FQGNSA. The CDR3 totals 16 residues.

This clonotype was seen more than once but under ten times. The chain recombines TRBV5-1 with TRBJ2-7; D uncertain. Looked up from germline, CDR1 is SGHRS and CDR2 is YFSETQ. With 5 bases removed from V and 3 bases from J, the gap between germline ends came to 12 bases. CDR3 length equals 13 residues. The CDR3 DNA is TGCGCCAGCAGGGAGCGCCTTCTCTACGAGCAGTACTTC. It codes for CASRERLLYEQYF.

The CDR3 DNA reads TGTGCCAGCAGCTCGGGACAGCAGGCCTATGGCTACACCTTC. This sequence encodes CASSSGQQAYGYTF. The chain recombines TRBV5-4 with TRBJ1-2; 7 nucleotides align to TRBD1. CDR3 length: 14 amino acids. The V gene's germline CDR1 is SGHNT and CDR2 YYREEE (reference sequence). V shed 3 bases, J shed 4 bases, and the junction held 6 bases outside the gene matches.

The chain is built from TRBV10-3 and TRBJ2-1; D not resolved. The CDR3 runs 13 residues. Trimming took 8 bases from V and 10 from J, leaving 18 bases between them. The V gene's germline CDR1 is ENHRY and CDR2 SYGVKD. Written as DNA, the CDR3 is TGTGCCATCTCAGGTGCTAGAGCCCGAGAGCAGTTCTTC. Its translation: CAISGARAREQFF.

The genes are TRBV20-1 and TRBJ2-3; no reliable D call. The CDR3 contains 11 residues. Germline V gene lookup returns CDR1 DFQATT and CDR2 SNEGSKA (reference sequence). Trimming shortened V by 2 bases and J by 6 bases, and 6 bases separated the two germline ends. The CDR3 DNA follows: TGCAGTGCTAGACTGGCGGATACGCAGTATTTT. The encoded protein is CSARLADTQYF.

V usage is TRBV3-1 and J usage is TRBJ2-1; D is unclear. This CDR3 is 12 amino acids long. Germline values: CDR1 LGHDT, CDR2 YNNKEL (reference sequence). Trimming removed 1 base at V and 12 bases at J, with 10 bases between. CDR3 nucleotides: TGTGCCAGCAGCCAAGGTAGCTTCGGGCAGTTCTTC. Protein product: CASSQGSFGQFF.